The 14 T cell receptor beta chains below come from one sample, sequenced in a study of blood T cell repertoires in COVID-19. This table comes from immunoSEQ multiplex PCR, and its TCRdb copy is limited to in-frame clones, with some not included. Among a few hundred thousand clones listed, 83% were seen once. The sequenced material came from peripheral blood. The receptors originated from a woman between 45 and 60 years old with acute or convalescent COVID-19.

The V call is TRBV27, the J call TRBJ1-2, with a tentative D call TRBD1 (5 bases). CDR3 size: 13 residues. Germline V gives CDR1 MNHEY, CDR2 SMNVEV (reference sequence). Between the trimmed V and J ends, which lost 3 bases and 6 bases, there was a span of 11 bases. CDR3 coding DNA: TGTGCCAGCAGTTTCACCAGGGCCAATGGCTACACCTTC. Protein sequence: CASSFTRANGYTF.

This chain connects TRBV18 to TRBJ1-1; TRBD1 aligns across 8 bases. Trimming took 0 bases from V and 4 from J; bases not matched to a gene: 7. The CDR3 is made up of 16 amino acids. CDR1 is KGHSH, CDR2 LQKENI, per germline. Here the CDR3 DNA reads TGTGCCAGCTCACCACCGCTCAGGGGGCGAAGCACTGAAGCTTTCTTT. This codes for CASSPPLRGRSTEAFF.

This chain connects TRBV19 to TRBJ1-6; 7 bases are shared with TRBD1. Germline assignment: CDR1 LNHDA and CDR2 SQIVND (reference sequence). The CDR3 covers 15 residues. V lost 5 bases to trimming and J lost 6 bases; unmatched junction nucleotides: 7. The CDR3, as DNA: TGTGCCAGTAGTTCCTCCGGGACAGTTAATTCACCCCTCCACTTT. Translating it yields CASSSSGTVNSPLHF.

V gene TRBV2 combines with J gene TRBJ2-5; D is perhaps TRBD1 (5 bases). Trimming removed 8 bases from V and 5 bases from J, with 18 bases in between. The CDR3 covers 14 residues. Germline CDR1 and CDR2: SNHLY and FYNNEI. In DNA form, the CDR3 reads TGTGCCAGCGTATTAGCTATATGGGGCGAGACCCAGTACTTC. This codes for CASVLAIWGETQYF.

This clone was seen once. The DNA of the CDR3 is TGCGCCAGCAGATTTGTAGCGGGAGATTCGGTCGGGGAGCTGTTTTTT. This gives the protein CASRFVAGDSVGELFF. This sequence joins TRBV4-3 and TRBJ2-2; 9 bases are shared with TRBD2. Germline V gives CDR1 LGHNA, CDR2 YSLEER. The CDR3 runs to 16 residues. V was pared by 6 bases and J by 7 bases, with 12 bases of the junction left unmatched.

The rearrangement links TRBV11-1 to TRBJ1-1; D remains ambiguous. This CDR3 spans 12 amino acids. V lost 5 bases, J lost 3 bases, and 7 bases lay in between. Germline V gene lookup returns CDR1 SGHAT and CDR2 FQDESV (reference sequence). CDR3 sequence (DNA): TGTGCCAGCAGCCTTCGTTACACTGAAGCTTTCTTT. Residues: CASSLRYTEAFF.

The chain uses TRBV5-8 and TRBJ1-5; the match to TRBD1 covers 9 bases. The CDR3 totals 15 residues. Trimming took 6 bases from V and 3 from J; bases not matched to a gene: 7. CDR1 SGHTS and CDR2 YDEGEE come from the germline V gene. Written as DNA, the CDR3 is TGTGCCAGCATCCGACAGGGGGTAAACAATCAGCCCCAGCATTTT. Protein product: CASIRQGVNNQPQHF.

This sequence joins TRBV5-1 and TRBJ2-1, with D possibly being TRBD2 (5 bases). The CDR3 length is 16 residues. CDR1 is SGHRS, CDR2 YFSETQ, per germline. Trimming left V 0 bases short and J 4 bases short, with 14 bases between. The CDR3 reads CASSLDGGSLYNEQFF. CDR3 nucleotide sequence: TGCGCCAGCAGCTTGGATGGAGGTAGCCTTTACAATGAGCAGTTCTTC.

This chain uses TRBV30 with TRBJ1-2; possible D gene TRBD1, 5 bases. CDR3 length: 13 amino acids. Germline-derived CDR1 and CDR2 are GTSNPN and SVGIG (reference sequence). The V and J ends lost 1 base and 5 bases respectively, with 11 bases between them. The CDR3 loop reads CAWSGDSGYGYTF. CDR3 in DNA: TGTGCCTGGAGTGGTGACAGTGGTTATGGCTACACCTTC.

The rearrangement links TRBV5-4 to TRBJ2-5, with 10 bases aligning to TRBD2. Unmatched junction bases numbered 2, after V lost 1 base and J lost 5 bases. Germline assignment: CDR1 SGHNT and CDR2 YYREEE (reference sequence). The length of the CDR3 is 14 residues. The CDR3 loop is CASSLSGGAETQYF. In DNA form, the CDR3 reads TGTGCCAGCAGCTTGAGCGGGGGGGCCGAGACCCAGTACTTC.

The genes are TRBV7-9 and TRBJ1-2; D remains ambiguous. This CDR3 contains 17 residues. Germline lookup yields CDR1 SEHNR and CDR2 FQNEAQ (reference sequence). V was trimmed by 5 bases and J by 0 bases, leaving 19 bases between them. In DNA, the CDR3 is TGTGCCAGCAGCCAGCCTCGGGTCGAAAGTTCTAACTATGGCTACACCTTC. This encodes CASSQPRVESSNYGYTF.

The chain is built from TRBV2 and TRBJ2-4, with 11 bases identical to TRBD1. The CDR3 runs 14 residues. The V segment lost 7 bases and the J segment 10 bases; nucleotides outside the gene matches: 9. CDR1 is SNHLY, CDR2 FYNNEI, per germline. CDR3 protein: CASTPGQGASIQYF. In DNA, the CDR3 is TGTGCCAGCACCCCCGGACAGGGGGCTAGTATTCAGTACTTC.

The chain recombines TRBV6-4 with TRBJ2-2, with 9 nucleotides matching TRBD2. Germline V gene sequence: CDR1 MRHNA, CDR2 SNTAGT. With 3 bases clipped from V and 5 bases from J, the junction kept 4 bases outside the gene matches. The CDR3 runs 15 residues. The CDR3 region has the DNA TGTGCCAGCAGTGAAAAACTAGCGGGTACCGGGGAGCTGTTTTTT. This translates into CASSEKLAGTGELFF.

This clone occurred once. The CDR3 is CASGRLVNPYEQYF. In DNA, the CDR3 is TGTGCCAGCGGCCGACTAGTAAATCCCTACGAGCAGTACTTC. The chain carries TRBV27 and TRBJ2-7; perhaps TRBD2 as D (6 bases). The CDR3 has 14 amino acids. Germline-derived CDR1 and CDR2 are MNHEY and SMNVEV (reference sequence). Trimming shortened V by 8 bases and J by 2 bases, and 16 bases separated the two germline ends.